These 19 T cell receptor beta chains were all obtained from the same sample, sequenced in a study of early T cells in non-severe SARS-CoV-2 infection. TCRdb processed the 5' RACE reads anew with MiXCR; each CDR3 protein has one entry. Among tens of thousands of distinct CDR3 sequences listed, under 15% were seen once. Sample: whole blood. The receptors shown here come from an adult who was a healthcare worker with PCR-confirmed SARS-CoV-2 infection or an uninfected control (not recorded which).

The chain has TRBV20-1 and TRBJ2-7, with D perhaps TRBD2 (6 bases). This CDR3 spans 14 amino acids. The V end lost 5 bases, the J end lost 7 bases, and 21 bases lay between the germline ends. In germline, CDR1 is DFQATT, CDR2 SNEGSKA (reference sequence). As DNA, the CDR3 is TGCAGTGCTCCCTTGGGGGGTCCCTCAGGGGAGCAGTACTTC. Protein product: CSAPLGGPSGEQYF.

The V call is TRBV7-2, the J call TRBJ1-6; the D gene is possibly TRBD1 (5 bases). Germline values: CDR1 SGHTA, CDR2 FQGNSA. Trimming removed 6 bases from V and 8 bases from J, with 20 bases in between. The CDR3 is 16 residues long. CDR3 DNA: TGTGCCAGCAGTTTCGGACCAACAGGCCCCTATTCACCCCTCCACTTT. Translating gives CASSFGPTGPYSPLHF.

This chain joins TRBV3-2 and TRBJ2-1; the table's D gene call, TRBD1, was not cross checked with the DNA. TRBV3-2 is a pseudogene locus. The CDR3 has 13 residues. The CDR3 loop is CASSQDSGTEQFF. DNA of the CDR3: TGTGCCAGCAGCCAAGATTCGGGGACAGAGCAGTTCTTC.

The rearrangement uses TRBV20-1 and TRBJ2-7, with 8 bases identical to TRBD1. V shed 3 bases, J shed 7 bases, and the junction held 8 bases outside the gene matches. CDR1 and CDR2 (germline): DFQATT, SNEGSKA (reference sequence). This CDR3 comprises 13 residues. CDR3 region: CSASRQGAGEQYF. CDR3 sequence (DNA): TGCAGTGCTAGCCGGCAGGGGGCGGGGGAGCAGTACTTC.

The chain couples TRBV5-1 to TRBJ2-1, with 12 bases matching TRBD2. The V segment lost 6 bases and the J segment 5 bases; nucleotides outside the gene matches: 6. The CDR3 covers 15 residues. Germline CDR1 reads SGHRS; CDR2 reads YFSETQ. Here the CDR3 reads CASTNRLAGDNEQFF. The DNA of the CDR3 is TGCGCCAGCACCAATAGACTAGCGGGGGACAATGAGCAGTTCTTC.

This chain joins TRBV28 and TRBJ2-1; D not certain. The CDR3 loop spans 16 amino acids. The germline CDR1 and CDR2 sequences are MDHEN and SYDVKM. V was shortened by 3 bases and J by 0 bases, with 12 bases between the two germline ends. In nucleotides, the CDR3 is TGTGCCAGCAGTTTGTTACTGGGAAGCTCCTACAATGAGCAGTTCTTC. Translated: CASSLLLGSSYNEQFF.

This clonotype was found many times. The V gene is TRBV29-1, the J gene TRBJ1-1; possibly TRBD1 for D (5 bases). CDR1 is SQVTM and CDR2 is ANQGSEA in the germline V gene. Trimming left V 6 bases short and J 9 bases short, with 14 bases between. The CDR3 consists of 11 residues. CDR3 bases: TGCAGCGTAGGCTCGGCGGGGCAAGCTTTCTTT. It codes for CSVGSAGQAFF.

This clonotype turned up a few times. The genes are TRBV13 and TRBJ1-3; weak D call: TRBD1 (6 bases). The CDR3 extends over 15 amino acids. Trimming stripped 1 base from V and 4 bases from J, with 11 bases between. Germline CDR1 PRHDT, CDR2 FYEKMQ (reference sequence). The CDR3 loop reads CASSLDPGAGNTIYF. CDR3 sequence (DNA): TGTGCCAGCAGCTTAGATCCAGGGGCGGGAAACACCATATATTTT.

This clonotype was recorded at least ten times. The chain combines TRBV4-2 with TRBJ2-3; D uncertain. V lost 4 bases, J lost 0 bases, and 14 bases lay in between. Germline V lookup: CDR1 LGHNA, CDR2 YNFKEQ. The CDR3 loop spans 16 amino acids. CDR3 amino acids: CASSPPLVPSTDTQYF. As DNA, the CDR3 is TGTGCCAGCAGCCCACCTTTGGTTCCTAGCACAGATACGCAGTATTTT.

In its sample, this clonotype was seen many times. The rearrangement joins TRBV7-8 to TRBJ1-2; D is unclear. Germline CDR1 and CDR2: SGHVS and FQNEAQ. CDR3 length: 14 residues. The V and J ends lost 2 bases and 4 bases respectively, with 11 bases between them. CDR3 in DNA: TGTGCCAGCAGCTTAACCCAGGATTCCTATGGCTACACCTTC. Translation: CASSLTQDSYGYTF.

This clonotype was seen many times. The rearrangement links TRBV5-5 to TRBJ2-2; possibly TRBD2 for D (6 bases). Trimming took 4 bases from V and 5 from J, leaving 18 bases between them. This CDR3 has 16 residues. CDR1 SGHKS and CDR2 YYEKEE come from the germline V gene (reference sequence). CDR3 bases: TGTGCCAGCAGCCCGTTCCCCGGGGGACGGACCGGGGAGCTGTTTTTT. Encoded protein: CASSPFPGGRTGELFF. The whole variable domain, remainder taken from reference TRBV5-5 and TRBJ2-2, is DAGVTQSPTHLIKTRGQQVTLRCSPISGHKSVSWYQQVLGQGPQFIFQYYEKEERGRGNFPDRFSARQFPNYSSELNVNALLLGDSALYLCASSPFPGGRTGELFFGEGSRLTVL.

The table lists this clonotype with many counts. The chain links TRBV28 to TRBJ2-3, with 7 positions matching TRBD2. In germline, CDR1 is MDHEN, CDR2 SYDVKM. The CDR3 consists of 16 residues. J was trimmed by 0 bases and V by 3 bases; bases with no gene match: 6. The CDR3 here is CASSFLTSESTDTQYF. CDR3 DNA: TGTGCCAGCAGTTTCCTCACTAGCGAAAGCACAGATACGCAGTATTTT. The complete variable domain, with remaining parts taken from reference TRBV28 and TRBJ2-3, reads DVKVTQSSRYLVKRTGEKVFLECVQDMDHENMFWYRQDPGLGLRLIYFSYDVKMKEKGDIPEGYSVSREKKERFSLILESASTNQTSMYLCASSFLTSESTDTQYFGPGTRLTVL.

This clonotype was counted ten times or more. The CDR3 region is CSVDYEQFF. Written as DNA, the CDR3 is TGCAGCGTTGACTATGAGCAGTTCTTC. The genes are TRBV29-1 and TRBJ2-1; D gene unclear. The CDR3 contains 9 residues. Trimming cost V 3 bases and J 8 bases, with 2 bases left between them. Germline V gives CDR1 SQVTM, CDR2 ANQGSEA.

This chain joins TRBV27 and TRBJ2-3; D is perhaps TRBD2 (6 bases). Trimming took off 6 bases at V and 2 bases at J, with 15 bases between the two ends. The CDR3 spans 15 residues. Germline V lookup: CDR1 MNHEY, CDR2 SMNVEV (reference sequence). The CDR3 DNA reads as TGTGCCAGCAGCAGGCGTAGCGGTTCCACAGATACGCAGTATTTT. Its protein product is CASSRRSGSTDTQYF.

The chain is built from TRBV29-1 and TRBJ1-1; D unclear. The CDR3 has 13 residues. Germline CDR1 and CDR2: SQVTM and ANQGSEA. Deletions cut 7 bases from V and 1 base from J, with 13 bases between. This chain's CDR3 is CSAGGSGNTEAFF. As DNA, the CDR3 is TGCAGCGCTGGCGGGTCGGGGAACACTGAAGCTTTCTTT. Drawing the rest from reference TRBV29-1 and TRBJ1-1, the complete variable domain is SAVISQKPSRDICQRGTSLTIQCQVDSQVTMMFWYRQQPGQSLTLIATANQGSEATYESGFVIDKFPISRPNLTFSTLTVSNMSPEDSSIYLCSAGGSGNTEAFFGQGTRLTVV.

This chain joins TRBV21-1 and TRBJ2-7; the table calls TRBD1, which could not be checked here. TRBV21-1 is designated a pseudogene. The CDR3 has 17 residues. The CDR3 protein is CASSKAPLPDFAGEQYF. In DNA form, the CDR3 reads TGTGCCAGCAGCAAAGCCCCCCTTCCGGATTTCGCGGGGGAGCAGTACTTC.

This clonotype has at least ten counts. This sequence joins TRBV9 and TRBJ2-1, with D unresolved. CDR1 is SGDLS, CDR2 YYNGEE, per germline. The CDR3 contains 15 residues. With 0 bases removed from V and 0 bases from J, the gap between germline ends came to 7 bases. CDR3 nucleotide sequence: TGTGCCAGCAGCGTAGAGGGCATCTCCTACAATGAGCAGTTCTTC. Translating it yields CASSVEGISYNEQFF.

This clonotype was detected a few times. J is TRBJ2-1 and V is TRBV20-1; a weak D match, TRBD2 (6 bases). V dropped 5 bases and J dropped 10 bases, with 12 bases sitting between them. CDR1 and CDR2 (germline): DFQATT, SNEGSKA (reference sequence). The CDR3 loop spans 11 amino acids. The CDR3 sequence: CSAQTREEQFF. CDR3 DNA sequence: TGCAGTGCTCAGACTCGGGAGGAGCAGTTCTTC.

The chain joins TRBV29-1 to TRBJ2-3; 10 nucleotides align to TRBD1. V was pared by 6 bases and J by 3 bases, with 9 bases of the junction left unmatched. The CDR3 extends over 15 amino acids. Germline V gene data show CDR1 as SQVTM and CDR2 as ANQGSEA. The CDR3 loop is CSVARRDRGTDTQYF. The CDR3, as DNA: TGCAGCGTCGCCCGGCGGGACAGGGGAACAGATACGCAGTATTTT.